This T cell receptor (beta chain) was sequenced during a study of cytomegalovirus exposure and HLA in healthy donors. As for the donors, each was a healthy bone marrow donor. In the PCR, 60 Vbeta and 13 Jbeta primers were used. Libraries were prepared by immunoSEQ multiplex PCR; TCRdb keeps only in-frame clonotypes and omits some of them. The sample lists approximately 170,000 clones, 65% to 90% occurring once. On this clone: Its antigen is undetermined.

Trimming at V came to 0 bases and at J to 5 bases, leaving 4 bases not matched to a gene. CDR1 is LNHDA, CDR2 SQIVND, per germline (reference sequence). This CDR3 is 15 amino acids long. Study-level points and caveats: Being productive about 90% or about 30% of the time was typical of most TCR beta V segments in an earlier analysis.

The V and J genes are TRBV19 and TRBJ2-3; 8 nucleotides align to TRBD1. The sequencing input was PBMCs. The TCR comes from a human donor in good health. The CDR3: CASSIEHRGRDTQYF. Written as DNA, the CDR3 is TGTGCCAGTAGTATAGAGCACAGGGGGAGAGATACGCAGTATTTT.